This is a list of T cell receptor beta chains from one sample in a study of beta chain features in type 1 diabetes. The repertoire was sequenced with immunoSEQ multiplex PCR; TCRdb's copy has only in-frame clones and lacks some. Here the sample spans 4,500 to 7,000 clones, under 85% being singletons. The source material was Tregs from blood. The receptors originated from a man between 18 and 35 years old in good health. Both conserved end residues are part of each CDR3. Fields, in order: CDR3 protein, V gene, clone size, J gene, CDR3 length. Size values are once, few and many counts, or a class for expanded clones, and some rows have none.

CDR3 protein: CASSRTSGAPNEQFF
V gene: TRBV4-2
clone size: -
J gene: TRBJ2-1
CDR3 length: 15

CDR3 protein: CASSPARSSYNEQFF
V gene: TRBV28
clone size: -
J gene: TRBJ2-1
CDR3 length: 15

CDR3 protein: CASSLGPGPYEQYF
V gene: TRBV11-2
clone size: -
J gene: TRBJ2-7
CDR3 length: 14

CDR3 protein: CASSRDSIAKNIQYF
V gene: TRBV7-8
clone size: once
J gene: TRBJ2-4
CDR3 length: 15

CDR3 protein: CASTLSGGAQYF
V gene: TRBV7-2
clone size: few
J gene: TRBJ2-5
CDR3 length: 12

CDR3 protein: CASSPWDQGLQETQYF
V gene: TRBV5-1
clone size: -
J gene: TRBJ2-5
CDR3 length: 16

CDR3 protein: CASSSIRGAGGALETQYF
V gene: TRBV11-2
clone size: -
J gene: TRBJ2-5
CDR3 length: 18

CDR3 protein: CASSSAPLQGPNPEAFF
V gene: TRBV5-6
clone size: -
J gene: TRBJ1-1
CDR3 length: 17

CDR3 protein: CASGSSVPTGELFF
V gene: TRBV10-3
clone size: -
J gene: TRBJ2-2
CDR3 length: 14

CDR3 protein: CASSFVRGGLGEQFF
V gene: TRBV7-9
clone size: -
J gene: TRBJ2-1
CDR3 length: 15

CDR3 protein: CASSGPGTSDTQYF
V gene: TRBV25-1
clone size: -
J gene: TRBJ2-3
CDR3 length: 14

CDR3 protein: CASSQDGASGSTDTQYF
V gene: TRBV4-2
clone size: -
J gene: TRBJ2-3
CDR3 length: 17

CDR3 protein: CASSLLGTGEGEQYF
V gene: TRBV27
clone size: -
J gene: TRBJ2-7
CDR3 length: 15

CDR3 protein: CASSRLAGSYNEQFF
V gene: TRBV7-3
clone size: -
J gene: TRBJ2-1
CDR3 length: 15

CDR3 protein: CASSPRRTGVYQPQHF
V gene: TRBV28
clone size: -
J gene: TRBJ1-5
CDR3 length: 16

CDR3 protein: CAGTKGQGGYF
V gene: TRBV30
clone size: -
J gene: TRBJ2-7
CDR3 length: 11

CDR3 protein: CGVGQGTYEQYF
V gene: TRBV6-1
clone size: -
J gene: TRBJ2-7
CDR3 length: 12

CDR3 protein: CASSLRLAGGGETQYF
V gene: TRBV7-9
clone size: -
J gene: TRBJ2-5
CDR3 length: 16

CDR3 protein: CASSYLAQPQHF
V gene: TRBV6-6
clone size: -
J gene: TRBJ1-5
CDR3 length: 12

CDR3 protein: CASTGREDYEQYF
V gene: TRBV6-1
clone size: -
J gene: TRBJ2-7
CDR3 length: 13

CDR3 protein: CASRGQGEWSFYGYTF
V gene: TRBV28
clone size: -
J gene: TRBJ1-2
CDR3 length: 16

CDR3 protein: CASSPQGGSEKLFF
V gene: TRBV18
clone size: -
J gene: TRBJ1-4
CDR3 length: 14

CDR3 protein: CATSRDRTGGLHYGYTF
V gene: TRBV15
clone size: -
J gene: TRBJ1-2
CDR3 length: 17

CDR3 protein: CASSLTSGGANTGELFF
V gene: TRBV7-6
clone size: once
J gene: TRBJ2-2
CDR3 length: 17

CDR3 protein: CASSGTANTEAFF
V gene: TRBV2
clone size: -
J gene: TRBJ1-1
CDR3 length: 13

CDR3 protein: CASSLDLESAQYF
V gene: TRBV7-2
clone size: -
J gene: TRBJ2-3
CDR3 length: 13

CDR3 protein: CASSFRGAGETQYF
V gene: TRBV7-8
clone size: -
J gene: TRBJ2-5
CDR3 length: 14

CDR3 protein: CASSPPGAAGYEQYF
V gene: TRBV18
clone size: -
J gene: TRBJ2-7
CDR3 length: 15

CDR3 protein: CAWKQRGGGDTQYF
V gene: TRBV30
clone size: -
J gene: TRBJ2-3
CDR3 length: 14

CDR3 protein: CATSSERGGKKTQYF
V gene: TRBV15
clone size: -
J gene: TRBJ2-5
CDR3 length: 15

CDR3 protein: CASSSLGQGVQETQYF
V gene: TRBV5-6
clone size: -
J gene: TRBJ2-5
CDR3 length: 16

CDR3 protein: CASSPTGNLEQYF
V gene: TRBV18
clone size: -
J gene: TRBJ2-7
CDR3 length: 13

CDR3 protein: CASSLQGANYGYTF
V gene: TRBV27
clone size: few
J gene: TRBJ1-2
CDR3 length: 14

CDR3 protein: CASSPRQGSYEQYF
V gene: TRBV4-2
clone size: once
J gene: -
CDR3 length: 14

CDR3 protein: CASSLVGPANYGYTF
V gene: TRBV7-2
clone size: -
J gene: TRBJ1-2
CDR3 length: 15

CDR3 protein: CAWSSRWNSPLHF
V gene: TRBV30
clone size: few
J gene: TRBJ1-6
CDR3 length: 13

CDR3 protein: CASSPEDRETQYF
V gene: TRBV18
clone size: -
J gene: TRBJ2-5
CDR3 length: 13

CDR3 protein: CASSQTPNRLSPYGYTF
V gene: TRBV5-1
clone size: -
J gene: TRBJ1-2
CDR3 length: 17

CDR3 protein: CASSLGGQGAYGYTF
V gene: TRBV5-1
clone size: -
J gene: TRBJ1-2
CDR3 length: 15

CDR3 protein: CASSSTGRYGYTF
V gene: TRBV7-9
clone size: -
J gene: TRBJ1-2
CDR3 length: 13

CDR3 protein: CASAYEGGTAYNEQFF
V gene: TRBV5-6
clone size: -
J gene: TRBJ2-1
CDR3 length: 16

CDR3 protein: CASTSISYSPLHF
V gene: TRBV27
clone size: -
J gene: TRBJ1-6
CDR3 length: 13

CDR3 protein: CASSSGTSIKPQHF
V gene: TRBV27
clone size: -
J gene: TRBJ1-5
CDR3 length: 14

CDR3 protein: CASSQQGRLVDNEQFF
V gene: TRBV5-1
clone size: -
J gene: TRBJ2-1
CDR3 length: 16

CDR3 protein: CASSSWTSGSNEQFF
V gene: TRBV18
clone size: -
J gene: TRBJ2-1
CDR3 length: 15

CDR3 protein: CASRPGTEDNEQYF
V gene: TRBV4-1
clone size: -
J gene: TRBJ2-7
CDR3 length: 14

CDR3 protein: CASSLVPRQYSNQPQHF
V gene: TRBV5-1
clone size: -
J gene: TRBJ1-5
CDR3 length: 17

CDR3 protein: CASSPGQGGSPLHF
V gene: TRBV5-1
clone size: -
J gene: TRBJ1-6
CDR3 length: 14

CDR3 protein: CASSVEGGNQPQHF
V gene: TRBV9
clone size: -
J gene: TRBJ1-5
CDR3 length: 14

CDR3 protein: CARTRAGSYNEQFF
V gene: TRBV30
clone size: -
J gene: TRBJ2-1
CDR3 length: 14

CDR3 protein: CASSGTGGTEAFF
V gene: TRBV23-1
clone size: -
J gene: TRBJ1-1
CDR3 length: 13

CDR3 protein: CASSDGQDLNYGYTF
V gene: TRBV6-1
clone size: -
J gene: TRBJ1-2
CDR3 length: 15